The clone carrying this T cell receptor beta chain was recorded once. The antigen remains unidentified. The authors ran the assay at deep level. Assay used: immunoSEQ multiplex PCR; TCRdb lists only in-frame clones, some missing. The table shows just over 2,000,000 clones, with over 85% occurring only once. The sample belongs to a study of shared clonotypes between healthy human individuals. General study findings and limits: Naive subsets typically showed greater estimated richness than memory subsets. Non-shared clonotypes had lower generation probabilities than those shared by all four donors. Sample collection involved blood only; tissue repertoires are likely different.

V was shortened by 2 bases and J by 0 bases, with 8 bases between the two germline ends. Looked up from germline, CDR1 is MNHEY and CDR2 is SVGAGI. The CDR3 consists of 14 residues. V is TRBV6-5 and J is TRBJ2-7; no firm D call. The sample consisted of naive CD4+ T cells sorted from blood. The subset here: CD45RA+ positively selected. The sequence was obtained from a man aged 18 to 29 in good health. The CDR3 DNA is TGTGCCAGCAGTTACAATAAGGGCTCCTACGAGCAGTACTTC. It codes for CASSYNKGSYEQYF.